Following are 26 T cell receptor beta chains from one sample sequenced in a study of cytomegalovirus exposure and HLA in healthy donors. PCR primers comprised 60 Vbeta and 13 Jbeta primers. Libraries were prepared by immunoSEQ multiplex PCR; TCRdb keeps only in-frame clonotypes and omits some of them. The table shows 200,000 to 250,000 clones, with 80% to 85% occurring only once. The material sequenced was PBMCs. The source is a woman aged 55 to 70 in good health and CMV-seropositive.

This clone was counted a single time. The genes are TRBV27 and TRBJ2-7; 11 bases agree with TRBD2. The CDR3 spans 13 residues. Germline CDR1 MNHEY, CDR2 SMNVEV (reference sequence). V gave up 7 bases and J gave up 3 bases; unmatched junction bases: 2. The CDR3 reads CASTTSGSYEQYF. The CDR3 DNA sequence: TGTGCCAGCACTACTAGCGGGAGCTACGAGCAGTACTTC.

This chain uses TRBV10-3 with TRBJ2-7, with 9 nucleotides matching TRBD1. The CDR3 sequence is 14 residues long. Losses at the gene ends were 6 bases for V and 3 bases for J; bases not matched to a gene: 6. Germline-derived CDR1 and CDR2 are ENHRY and SYGVKD. The CDR3 is CAIRDRGPGYEQYF. The CDR3 bases are TGTGCCATCAGGGACAGGGGACCCGGCTACGAGCAGTACTTC.

This clone was seen only a few times. This sequence joins TRBV14 and TRBJ1-2; possibly TRBD1 for D (6 bases). Germline V gene sequence: CDR1 SGHDN, CDR2 FVKESK. The CDR3 contains 14 residues. V was trimmed by 6 bases and J by 7 bases, leaving 18 bases between them. CDR3 protein: CASRVPGTLAGYTF. The CDR3 DNA sequence: TGTGCCAGCAGAGTTCCCGGGACACTGGCTGGCTACACCTTC.

The chain has TRBV23-1 and TRBJ2-2, with D hard to call. TRBV23-1 is sorted into the ORF group, with uncertain function. The CDR3 sequence is 14 residues long. V lost 3 bases, J lost 10 bases, and 15 bases lay in between. CDR3 coding DNA: TGCGCCAGCAGTCACCCTAGACGGTTAGCGGAGCTGTTTTTT. It encodes CASSHPRRLAELFF.

V usage is TRBV7-7 and J usage is TRBJ2-7; TRBD2 aligns across 12 bases. The germline gives CDR1 SSHAT, CDR2 FNYEAQ (reference sequence). The V segment lost 5 bases and the J segment 5 bases; nucleotides outside the gene matches: 7. The CDR3 is 15 amino acids. CDR3 nucleotide sequence: TGTGCCAGCAGCCGACGACTAGCGGGAGTACACGAGCAGTACTTC. Its protein product is CASSRRLAGVHEQYF. The variable domain in full, with the rest retrieved from reference TRBV7-7 and TRBJ2-7, is GAGVSQSPRYKVTKRGQDVTLRCDPISSHATLYWYQQALGQGPEFLTYFNYEAQPDKSGLPSDRFSAERPEGSISTLTIQRTEQRDSAMYRCASSRRLAGVHEQYFGPGTRLTVT.

For this clone: The sample contains more than one DNA sequence encoding this CDR3. The V and J genes are TRBV10-3 and TRBJ1-1; 9 bases fit TRBD1. V trimming: 6 bases; J trimming: 1 base; junction bases outside the gene matches: 3. Germline loops: CDR1 ENHRY, CDR2 SYGVKD. The CDR3 extends over 14 amino acids. The CDR3 DNA sequence: TGTGCCATCAGCCCGGACAGGGGGAACACTGAAGCTTTCTTT. Translated: CAISPDRGNTEAFF.

The V and J genes are TRBV7-3 and TRBJ2-2; a possible D gene is TRBD2 (6 bases). V shed 3 bases and J shed 3 bases, with 8 bases lying between them. The CDR3 runs 14 residues. Germline V gives CDR1 SGHTA, CDR2 FQGTGA. The CDR3 DNA is TGTGCCAGCAGCTTGGGACTCCACACCGGGGAGCTGTTTTTT. Protein: CASSLGLHTGELFF.

This clone showed up just once. CDR3 in amino acids: CASSGQGSNYGYTF. The DNA for the CDR3 is TGTGCCAGCAGTGGACAGGGAAGTAACTATGGCTACACCTTC. This chain links TRBV2 with TRBJ1-2; 7 positions agree with TRBD1. The germline V gene has CDR1 SNHLY and CDR2 FYNNEI. The CDR3 sequence is 14 residues long. V was pared by 4 bases and J by 1 base, with 3 bases of the junction left unmatched.

A remark on this clone: One junction end disagrees with the germline gene, perhaps due to a read error. V and J are TRBV10-1 and TRBJ2-5; D might be TRBD1 (5 bases). The CDR3 covers 14 residues. Germline assignment: CDR1 WNHNN and CDR2 SYGVQD (reference sequence). The chain's CDR3 is CASSESPGKETQYF. In DNA form, the CDR3 reads TGCGCCAGCAGTGAGTCTCCAGGGAAAGAGACCCAATACTTC.

As regards this clone: Other DNA sequences in the sample encode the same CDR3. The genes are TRBV5-1 and TRBJ2-5; TRBD2 might be the D (6 bases). This CDR3 is 14 amino acids long. The germline V gene encodes CDR1 SGHRS and CDR2 YFSETQ. V lost 2 bases to trimming and J lost 4 bases, with 12 bases between them. Here the CDR3 DNA reads TGCGCCAGCAGCTTCGGAACGGGAGCAGAGACCCAGTACTTC. Amino acids: CASSFGTGAETQYF.

The chain recombines TRBV11-2 with TRBJ2-7; tentative D call: TRBD1 (5 bases). Germline-derived CDR1 and CDR2 are SGHAT and FQNNGV. The CDR3 has 14 amino acids. The germline V and J ends were trimmed by 1 base and 9 bases, with 16 bases remaining between them. DNA of the CDR3: TGTGCCAGCAGCTTAGGTCCTGGGTGGCAGGGGCAGTACTTC. It is translated as CASSLGPGWQGQYF.

This clone was observed a single time. The J gene is TRBJ2-1, the V gene TRBV27; D might be TRBD1 (6 bases). V was trimmed by 6 bases and J by 4 bases, leaving 13 bases between them. The CDR3 consists of 14 residues. CDR1 MNHEY and CDR2 SMNVEV come from the germline V gene (reference sequence). CDR3 coding DNA: TGTGCCAGCAGCGGTGGGACACTTTACAATGAGCAGTTCTTC. Protein sequence: CASSGGTLYNEQFF.

The chain employs TRBV19 and TRBJ1-1, with D perhaps matching TRBD1 (6 bases). The CDR3 contains 13 residues. V lost 3 bases, J lost 5 bases, and 10 bases lay in between. CDR1 is LNHDA and CDR2 is SQIVND in the germline V gene (reference sequence). CDR3 protein: CASSITDSTEAFF. As DNA, the CDR3 is TGTGCCAGTAGTATTACGGACAGTACTGAAGCTTTCTTT.

V usage is TRBV14 and J usage is TRBJ2-7; tentative D call: TRBD1 (5 bases). The CDR3 length is 12 residues. V lost 6 bases to trimming and J lost 2 bases, with 8 bases between them. Looked up from germline, CDR1 is SGHDN and CDR2 is FVKESK. Here the CDR3 DNA reads TGTGCCAGCAGAATGACAGCCTACGAGCAGTACTTC. Protein: CASRMTAYEQYF.

CDR3 amino acids: CASRLAGPNTGELFF. The CDR3 coding sequence is TGTGCCAGCAGATTAGCGGGCCCGAACACCGGGGAGCTGTTTTTT. V usage is TRBV27 and J usage is TRBJ2-2; 7 bases are shared with TRBD2. V trimming: 6 bases; J trimming: 0 bases; junction bases outside the gene matches: 4. Germline V gene sequence: CDR1 MNHEY, CDR2 SMNVEV (reference sequence). This CDR3 spans 15 amino acids.

The chain has TRBV30 and TRBJ1-2; TRBD1 matches 9 bases. Germline lookup yields CDR1 GTSNPN and CDR2 SVGIG (reference sequence). V lost 0 bases, J lost 8 bases, and 4 bases stayed unmatched. The CDR3 has 13 residues. CDR3 residues: CAWSVQGAVGYTF. CDR3 sequence (DNA): TGTGCCTGGAGTGTACAGGGGGCCGTCGGCTACACCTTC.

This clone was observed a single time. The V gene is TRBV28, the J gene TRBJ1-2, with TRBD1 matching 7 bases. V lost 6 bases to trimming and J lost 0 bases; unmatched junction nucleotides: 7. Per the germline V gene, CDR1 is MDHEN and CDR2 is SYDVKM. The CDR3 is 15 amino acids. CDR3 region: CASRLTGTANYGYTF. DNA for the CDR3: TGTGCCAGCAGACTAACTGGGACAGCTAACTATGGCTACACCTTC.

The CDR3 is CASRAGFGQPQHF. The CDR3 DNA reads as TGTGCCAGCAGGGCGGGGTTTGGTCAGCCCCAGCATTTT. This chain joins TRBV6-5 and TRBJ1-5; D uncertain. The CDR3 runs to 13 residues. Trimming pared 6 bases from V and 6 bases from J, leaving 12 bases between. Per the germline V gene, CDR1 is MNHEY and CDR2 is SVGAGI.

This clone was observed a handful of times. The V and J genes are TRBV9 and TRBJ1-3; 9 nucleotides agree with TRBD1. V shed 0 bases, J shed 2 bases, and the junction held 3 bases outside the gene matches. CDR3 size: 16 residues. CDR1 is SGDLS and CDR2 is YYNGEE in the germline V gene. The CDR3 region is CASSVAGTGPGNTIYF. Written as DNA, the CDR3 is TGTGCCAGCAGCGTAGCTGGGACAGGGCCTGGAAACACCATATATTTT.

This chain links TRBV29-1 with TRBJ1-4, with 8 positions matching TRBD1. The CDR3 covers 16 residues. Germline-derived CDR1 and CDR2 are SQVTM and ANQGSEA. V lost 7 bases, J lost 0 bases, and 10 bases stayed unmatched. DNA for the CDR3: TGCAGCGCAACAGGGGGAGCCATGGCAACTAATGAAAAACTGTTTTTT. Protein sequence: CSATGGAMATNEKLFF. The entire variable domain, with the rest obtained from reference TRBV29-1 and TRBJ1-4, is as follows: SAVISQKPSRDICQRGTSLTIQCQVDSQVTMMFWYRQQPGQSLTLIATANQGSEATYESGFVIDKFPISRPNLTFSTLTVSNMSPEDSSIYLCSATGGAMATNEKLFFGSGTQLSVL.

Written as DNA, the CDR3 is TGTGCCAGCAGTTTGACAGCTCTGATTCAGCCCCAGCATTTT. Amino acids: CASSLTALIQPQHF. This chain links TRBV27 with TRBJ1-5, with D possibly matching TRBD1 (5 bases). V was pared by 3 bases and J by 6 bases, with 12 bases between. This CDR3 contains 14 residues. Per the germline V gene, CDR1 is MNHEY and CDR2 is SMNVEV (reference sequence).

V usage is TRBV28 and J usage is TRBJ2-7; D is perhaps TRBD1 (5 bases). Trimming pared 6 bases from V and 2 bases from J, leaving 11 bases between. The CDR3 covers 13 residues. Germline loops: CDR1 MDHEN, CDR2 SYDVKM. The CDR3 coding sequence is TGTGCCAGCAGGATAGCCAGGGCCTACGAGCAGTACTTC. Its protein product is CASRIARAYEQYF.

The chain links TRBV5-1 to TRBJ2-3, with D possibly TRBD2 on 6 matching bases. V was pared by 4 bases and J by 0 bases, with 9 bases between. This CDR3 is built from 14 residues. The germline V gene has CDR1 SGHRS and CDR2 YFSETQ. As DNA, the CDR3 is TGCGCCAGCAGCCCACTAGCCAGCACAGATACGCAGTATTTT. Amino acid sequence: CASSPLASTDTQYF.

The gene calls are TRBV9 and TRBJ1-2, with 8 positions matching TRBD1. The V segment lost 3 bases and the J segment 3 bases; nucleotides outside the gene matches: 7. CDR1 SGDLS and CDR2 YYNGEE come from the germline V gene. CDR3 length: 15 residues. Written as DNA, the CDR3 is TGTGCCAGCAGCGGGTATCGGACAGGGCACTATGGCTACACCTTC. Translating gives CASSGYRTGHYGYTF.

V and J are TRBV6-1 and TRBJ1-6, with TRBD1 as a possible D gene (5 bases). Trimming pared 11 bases from V and 5 bases from J, leaving 13 bases between. The CDR3 is 13 amino acids. CDR1 and CDR2 from the germline V gene are MNHNS and SASEGT. The DNA of the CDR3 is TGTGCCGCCCGGACATCCAATAATTCACCCCTCCACTTT. This sequence encodes CAARTSNNSPLHF.

The rearrangement joins TRBV5-4 to TRBJ2-1, with D tentatively TRBD1 (6 bases). This CDR3 has 12 residues. Looked up from germline, CDR1 is SGHNT and CDR2 is YYREEE (reference sequence). V was trimmed by 4 bases and J by 6 bases, leaving 8 bases between them. The CDR3 nucleotides read TGTGCCAGCAGCATCAGGGGCAATGAGCAGTTCTTC. Amino acids: CASSIRGNEQFF.